A selection of T cell receptor beta chains follows, all from one sample in a study of T cells in Graves' hyperthyroidism and ophthalmopathy. TCRdb re-derived calls from the multiplex PCR reads in MiXCR, one entry per CDR3 protein. The data contain 600,000 or so distinct CDR3 sequences, over 12% of them singletons. The sample comprised blood. The receptors shown here come from a young woman with Graves' ophthalmopathy. Both conserved end residues are trimmed from each CDR3.

j_gene | v_gene | CDR3aa
TRBJ1-4 | TRBV4-2 | ASSQGPDRGLNEKLF
TRBJ1-2 | TRBV19 | ASSPAIGDREAYGYT
TRBJ1-5 | TRBV29-1 | SVAQGKDQPQH
TRBJ1-6 | TRBV25-1 | ASSEGDLNNSPLH
TRBJ1-3 | TRBV15 | ATSRDRARGGNTIY
TRBJ1-2 | TRBV6-1 | ASRVPGNYGYT
TRBJ2-2 | TRBV30 | AWSPPEYTGELF
TRBJ2-7 | TRBV30 | AWVGEDSAYEQY
TRBJ2-2 | TRBV3-1 | ASSRRVGQGAREYNTGELF
TRBJ2-4 | TRBV3-1 | ASSQDGLAGKNIQY
TRBJ2-5 | TRBV28 | ASRTVAGGPGETQY
TRBJ1-3 | TRBV5-4 | ASSLERGPGNTIY
TRBJ1-4 | TRBV7-2 | ASSETTGRTGFNEKLF
TRBJ1-1 | TRBV29-1 | SVVLGVNTEAF
TRBJ2-5 | TRBV20-1 | MTGFRH
TRBJ1-6 | TRBV5-5 | ASSFQGAYSPLH
TRBJ2-1 | TRBV5-6 | ASSFGGRHNNEQF
TRBJ1-2 | TRBV7-9 | ASSRTGGDGYT
TRBJ2-1 | TRBV28 | ASNENLSHEQF
TRBJ2-7 | TRBV15 | ATRDRELGHEQY
TRBJ1-2 | TRBV11-3 | ASSSMASTGGYGYT
TRBJ2-7 | TRBV4-3 | ASSQEWTGEGHLEQY
TRBJ2-7 | TRBV10-3 | AISDSDSAGGSYEQY
TRBJ1-2 | TRBV20-1 | SARRPTGTGPDSPYGYT
TRBJ1-1 | TRBV7-2 | ASSYSRARSTEAF
TRBJ2-3 | TRBV6-2/TRBV6-3 | ASSQGLAGVSTDTQY
TRBJ2-7 | TRBV19 | ASSIGAGGRYEQY
TRBJ1-1 | TRBV11-1 | ASSGGVGHPQNTEAF
TRBJ2-5 | TRBV7-9 | ASSLYSREEVETQY
TRBJ2-5 | TRBV7-2 | ASSLHAGGSSQETQY
TRBJ1-5 | TRBV27 | ASSFTGGPNQPQH
TRBJ2-1 | TRBV29-1 | SVTSGGSREQF
TRBJ2-3 | TRBV19 | ASSIGPSTDTQY
TRBJ1-2 | TRBV7-6 | ASSSTGTYGYT
TRBJ1-2 | TRBV7-9 | ASSGRDRVINYGYT
TRBJ1-4 | TRBV20-1 | SARLRIYEKLF
TRBJ2-5 | TRBV11-1 | ASSLQTGGNVETQY
TRBJ1-2 | TRBV5-4 | ASSPRDRGLLGYT
TRBJ2-7 | TRBV6-1 | ASSYARVGTFTYEQY
TRBJ2-7 | TRBV10-3 | AIRPGTSNYEQY
TRBJ1-5 | TRBV7-2 | ASSSGQGTNQPQH
TRBJ2-1 | TRBV5-1 | ASSLGEIAPNEQF
TRBJ1-3 | TRBV6-1 | ASSSFGLSGNTIY
TRBJ2-7 | TRBV13 | ASSLRGAGSTYEQY
TRBJ2-1 | TRBV4-1 | ASSPRGGIDEQF
TRBJ1-2 | TRBV7-9 | ASSSGTGISRGYT
TRBJ1-6 | TRBV7-2 | ASSPTGEGTKSPLH
TRBJ2-2 | TRBV9 | ASSVGGGLFTGELF
TRBJ1-6 | TRBV5-1 | ASSLGTAGSKPLH